A selection of T cell receptor beta chains follows, all from one sample in a study of blood T cell repertoires in COVID-19. This table comes from immunoSEQ multiplex PCR, and its TCRdb copy is limited to in-frame clones, with some not included. In the table there are about 90,000 clones, about 80% of which are singletons. The sequenced material came from peripheral blood. Every receptor here comes from a woman in her 70s with acute or convalescent COVID-19. The CDR3 runs from the conserved cysteine through the conserved F or W. A D gene is named only where the DNA matches it firmly. For some rows the clone size is stated as once, few or many, or as a class when expanded; others skip it.

V	D	size	J	CDR3	DNA
TRBV28	-	-	TRBJ2-1	CASSFPLKQGMLF	TGTGCCAGCAGTTTCCCTCTCAAGCAGGGGATGCTCTTC
TRBV7-2	TRBD2	-	TRBJ2-5	CASSLEAAAGRETQYF	TGTGCCAGCAGCTTAGAGGCAGCAGCGGGGAGAGAGACCCAGTACTTC
TRBV11-3	-	-	TRBJ2-5	CASSPSDSQETQYF	TGTGCCAGCAGCCCCTCGGACAGCCAAGAGACCCAGTACTTC
TRBV27	-	-	TRBJ1-5	CASSFSGVGQPQHF	TGTGCCAGCAGTTTTAGCGGGGTTGGCCAGCCCCAGCATTTT
TRBV29-1	TRBD1	-	TRBJ1-6	CSVADRGNSPLHF	TGCAGCGTTGCGGACAGGGGCAATTCACCCCTCCACTTT
TRBV3-1/TRBV3-2	-	-	TRBJ1-1	CASSTRQENTEAFF	TGTGCCAGCAGCACCCGACAAGAGAACACTGAAGCTTTCTTT
TRBV30	TRBD2	-	TRBJ2-6	CAWRGGDSGANVLTF	TGTGCCTGGAGGGGGGGGGACTCTGGGGCCAACGTCCTGACTTTC
TRBV19	-	once	TRBJ1-1	CASSQNRAPFF	TGTGCCAGTAGTCAAAACAGGGCGCCTTTCTTT
TRBV2	TRBD1	-	TRBJ1-1	CASRPDRATEAFF	TGTGCCAGCAGGCCGGACAGGGCGACTGAAGCTTTCTTT
TRBV5-1	-	-	TRBJ2-2	CASSFSGNTGELFF	TGCGCCAGCAGCTTCTCCGGGAACACCGGGGAGCTGTTTTTT
TRBV2	TRBD1	-	TRBJ2-7	CASTGTASYEQYF	TGTGCCAGCACAGGGACAGCCTCCTACGAGCAGTACTTC
TRBV19	TRBD2	-	TRBJ2-5	CASSISGTRAETQYF	TGTGCCAGTAGTATATCCGGGACTAGAGCGGAGACCCAGTACTTC
TRBV5-6	-	-	TRBJ1-6	CASSLTRDSPLHF	TGTGCCAGCAGCTTAACTAGGGATTCACCCCTCCACTTT
TRBV7-2	TRBD1	-	TRBJ1-2	CASGSWDRGGYTF	TGTGCCAGCGGCTCTTGGGACAGGGGTGGCTACACCTTC
TRBV3-1/TRBV3-2	TRBD1	-	TRBJ2-5	CASSEPGQGRETQYF	TGTGCCAGCAGTGAACCGGGACAGGGTCGAGAGACCCAGTACTTC
TRBV7-6	-	-	TRBJ2-1	CASSLAGSSYNEQFF	TGTGCCAGCAGCTTAGCCGGGAGCTCCTACAATGAGCAGTTCTTC
TRBV10-1	-	-	TRBJ1-2	CASSKAERDGYTF	TGCGCCAGCAGTAAGGCCGAACGGGATGGCTACACCTTC
TRBV19	-	-	TRBJ1-1	CASSIGGARNTEAFF	TGTGCCAGTAGTATCGGGGGGGCCCGAAACACTGAAGCTTTCTTT
TRBV6-5	TRBD1	-	TRBJ2-7	CASSSPGQGPIYEQYF	TGTGCCAGCAGTTCTCCGGGACAGGGCCCAATCTACGAGCAGTACTTC
TRBV6-1	-	few	TRBJ1-2	CASSETGYPNYGYTF	TGTGCCAGCAGTGAGACAGGCTACCCTAACTATGGCTACACCTTC
TRBV7-9	TRBD1	-	TRBJ2-2	CASSRGTGDTGELFF	TGTGCCAGCAGCCGAGGGACAGGGGACACCGGGGAGCTGTTTTTT
TRBV5-4	-	once	TRBJ1-6	CASSLGGRSSYNSPLHF	TGTGCCAGCAGCCTAGGGGGAAGGAGCTCCTATAATTCACCCCTCCACTTT
TRBV6-5	TRBD2	-	TRBJ2-7	CASRTSRLALEQYF	TGTGCCAGCAGGACGTCCCGACTAGCACTCGAGCAGTACTTC
TRBV5-8	TRBD1	-	TRBJ1-2	CASSWTGRANYGYTF	TGTGCCAGCAGCTGGACAGGGCGAGCTAACTATGGCTACACCTTC
TRBV5-1	-	-	TRBJ1-2	CASSLDRVIGYTF	TGCGCCAGCAGCTTGGACAGGGTTATCGGCTACACCTTC
TRBV27	-	few	TRBJ2-2	CASSLYRANTGELFF	TGTGCCAGCAGTTTGTACAGGGCGAACACCGGGGAGCTGTTTTTT